These 25 T cell receptor beta chains originate from one sample sequenced in a study of ipilimumab plus nivolumab after autologous stem cell transplantation. Sequenced by immunoSEQ multiplex PCR; TCRdb stores in-frame clones only, minus some. The top ten hold roughly 17% of the sample, which has 9,400 or so clones, about 70% seen once. The input for sequencing was PBMCs, taken in a trial of ipilimumab plus nivolumab as post-transplant consolidation. The receptors come from a female donor with multiple myeloma.

This clone qualifies as medium-sized (0.01 to 0.1%). The V and J genes are TRBV7-9 and TRBJ1-2; TRBD1 agrees at 7 bases. Germline CDR1 and CDR2: SEHNR and FQNEAQ (reference sequence). The V gene end was trimmed by 3 bases and the J gene end by 7 bases; junction bases not matched to a gene: 8. The CDR3 covers 14 residues. CDR3: CASSLGIGGSGYTF. In nucleotides, the CDR3 is TGTGCCAGCAGCTTGGGTATAGGGGGCTCTGGCTACACCTTC.

J is TRBJ2-7 and V is TRBV6-5; D is perhaps TRBD2 (6 bases). The CDR3 runs to 14 residues. Germline V lookup: CDR1 MNHEY, CDR2 SVGAGI. V lost 6 bases and J lost 3, with 15 bases in between. In DNA form, the CDR3 reads TGTGCCAGCAGCCTATCGGGGGTCGGCTACGAGCAGTACTTC. As protein: CASSLSGVGYEQYF.

V gene TRBV14 combines with J gene TRBJ2-2; D is ambiguous. CDR3 length equals 17 residues. Germline assignment: CDR1 SGHDN and CDR2 FVKESK. V was pared by 1 base and J by 0 bases, with 12 bases between. The DNA for the CDR3 is TGTGCCAGCAGCCAAGTTATTGGGTTTACGAACACCGGGGAGCTGTTTTTT. It codes for CASSQVIGFTNTGELFF.

CDR3 coding DNA: TGTGCCAGCAGTTTGAGGGGACAGGCCTGGGCTTCAGGACTGTTTTTT. It specifies CASSLRGQAWASGLFF. The J gene is TRBJ1-4, the V gene TRBV27, with 8 nucleotides matching TRBD1. This CDR3 is built from 16 residues. From germline, CDR1 is MNHEY and CDR2 SMNVEV (reference sequence). V lost 3 bases and J lost 13; bases outside the gene matches: 16.

This clone was seen more than once but under ten times. The chain uses TRBV6-5 and TRBJ1-5, with TRBD1 matching over 10 bases. Germline V CDR1 and CDR2: MNHEY, SVGAGI. The J segment lost 2 bases and the V segment lost 8 bases, leaving 3 bases of the junction unmatched. CDR3 length equals 14 residues. This chain's CDR3 is CASGDRGGNQPQHF. The CDR3 coding sequence is TGTGCCAGCGGGGACAGGGGTGGCAATCAGCCCCAGCATTTT.

The rearrangement links TRBV9 to TRBJ1-4; 8 positions agree with TRBD1. Per the germline V gene, CDR1 is SGDLS and CDR2 is YYNGEE. The V and J ends lost 0 bases and 8 bases, in that order; junction bases with no gene match: 6. The CDR3 consists of 15 residues. CDR3 in DNA: TGTGCCAGCAGCGTAGCTACAGGGGGTGGAGAAAAACTGTTTTTT. Protein product: CASSVATGGGEKLFF.

As concerns this clone: One end of the junction does not line up with germline, which may come from a read error. J is TRBJ2-7 and V is TRBV27, with D unresolved. The CDR3 is made up of 12 amino acids. Germline values: CDR1 MNHEY, CDR2 SMNVEV (reference sequence). CDR3 DNA sequence: TGTGCCAGCAGTCCCCCCTCCTCCGAGCAGTACTTC. Its translation: CASSPPSSEQYF.

The J gene is TRBJ2-1, the V gene TRBV2; D remains ambiguous. This CDR3 has 18 amino acids. Trimming removed 6 bases from V and 0 bases from J, with 21 bases in between. Germline loops: CDR1 SNHLY, CDR2 FYNNEI. The CDR3 DNA sequence: TGTGCCAGCAGCTTGGTGTCGGGTCAGACGAGCTCCTACAATGAGCAGTTCTTC. It specifies CASSLVSGQTSSYNEQFF. Variable domain in full (rest from reference TRBV2 and TRBJ2-1): EPEVTQTPSHQVTQMGQEVILRCVPISNHLYFYWYRQILGQKVEFLVSFYNNEISEKSEIFDDQFSVERPDGSNFTLKIRSTKLEDSAMYFCASSLVSGQTSSYNEQFFGPGTRLTVL.

The chain uses TRBV28 and TRBJ2-3; D not certain. The CDR3 consists of 13 residues. CDR1 is MDHEN and CDR2 is SYDVKM in the germline V gene. The ends were cut back, 6 bases at V and 4 bases at J, with 11 bases in the middle. CDR3 DNA sequence: TGTGCCAGCAGCCTTGACTGGGCAGATACGCAGTATTTT. Translation: CASSLDWADTQYF. Using reference TRBV28 and TRBJ2-3 for the parts outside the CDR3, the full variable domain is DVKVTQSSRYLVKRTGEKVFLECVQDMDHENMFWYRQDPGLGLRLIYFSYDVKMKEKGDIPEGYSVSREKKERFSLILESASTNQTSMYLCASSLDWADTQYFGPGTRLTVL.

This sequence joins TRBV27 and TRBJ2-5, with TRBD1 matching 8 bases. The CDR3 totals 12 residues. V lost 6 bases and J lost 4; bases outside the gene matches: 1. CDR1 and CDR2 (germline): MNHEY, SMNVEV (reference sequence). The CDR3 bases are TGTGCCAGCAGGGACAGGGCAGAGACCCAGTACTTC. Protein: CASRDRAETQYF.

The chain has TRBV28 and TRBJ2-7; the match to TRBD1 covers 7 bases. The J segment lost 2 bases and the V segment lost 6 bases, leaving 7 bases of the junction unmatched. Per germline, CDR1 MDHEN and CDR2 SYDVKM. The CDR3 is 14 amino acids. The CDR3 reads CASSPPGQTYEQYF. As DNA, the CDR3 is TGTGCCAGCAGCCCTCCGGGACAGACCTACGAGCAGTACTTC.

V gene TRBV11-3 combines with J gene TRBJ1-5; TRBD1 might be the D (5 bases). The CDR3 sequence is 14 residues long. CDR1 is SGHNT and CDR2 is YENEEA in the germline V gene. Between the trimmed V and J ends, which lost 4 bases and 1 base, there was a span of 8 bases. The CDR3: CASSWGRSNQPQHF. The CDR3 DNA sequence: TGTGCCAGCAGCTGGGGACGCAGCAATCAGCCCCAGCATTTT.

This sequence joins TRBV6-6 and TRBJ1-5; possible D gene TRBD1, 6 bases. The CDR3 length is 14 residues. Deletions cut 5 bases from V and 3 bases from J, with 11 bases between. Germline loops: CDR1 MNHNY, CDR2 SVGAGI (reference sequence). In DNA form, the CDR3 reads TGTGCCAGCAGTCCCAACAGGGACAATCAGCCCCAGCATTTT. This encodes CASSPNRDNQPQHF.

The chain links TRBV11-3 to TRBJ1-2, with no clear D. V was pared by 2 bases and J by 2 bases, with 12 bases between. The V gene's germline CDR1 is SGHNT and CDR2 YENEEA. The CDR3 sequence is 15 residues long. CDR3 DNA: TGTGCCAGCAGCTTAATGAGTTCGGACAACTATGGCTACACCTTC. Its translation is CASSLMSSDNYGYTF. Filled out from reference TRBV11-3 and TRBJ1-2, the complete variable domain reads EAGVVQSPRYKIIEKKQPVAFWCNPISGHNTLYWYLQNLGQGPELLIRYENEEAVDDSQLPKDRFSAERLKGVDSTLKIQPAELGDSAVYLCASSLMSSDNYGYTFGSGTRLTVV.

This chain joins TRBV7-2 and TRBJ2-1; the match to TRBD1 covers 11 bases. The V gene's germline CDR1 is SGHTA and CDR2 FQGNSA. This CDR3 region has 15 residues. Trimming at V came to 6 bases and at J to 12 bases, leaving 13 bases not matched to a gene. In nucleotides, the CDR3 is TGTGCCAGCAGGTCCGGGACAGGGGGGCGCGAGGCGCAGTTCTTC. It codes for CASRSGTGGREAQFF.

This clone was observed a few times. The same CDR3 arises from other DNA sequences in this sample as well. This chain joins TRBV5-1 and TRBJ2-7; 7 bases agree with TRBD2. This CDR3 has 15 residues. V shed 0 bases, J shed 2 bases, and the junction held 5 bases outside the gene matches. Germline V gene lookup returns CDR1 SGHRS and CDR2 YFSETQ. For the CDR3, the DNA is TGCGCCAGCAGCTTGGCGGGGGGAGGGGCCTACGAGCAGTACTTC. It specifies CASSLAGGGAYEQYF.

The count of this clone is one. The chain uses TRBV7-3 and TRBJ2-3, with 7 bases matching TRBD2. The CDR3 extends over 15 amino acids. Germline V gene lookup returns CDR1 SGHTA and CDR2 FQGTGA. The V gene end was trimmed by 5 bases and the J gene end by 5 bases; junction bases not matched to a gene: 10. This CDR3 is CASSPGGIGGDTQYF. CDR3 nucleotide sequence: TGTGCCAGCAGCCCGGGGGGAATCGGCGGAGATACGCAGTATTTT.

The chain is built from TRBV6-5 and TRBJ2-7; D remains ambiguous. Germline V gene data show CDR1 as MNHEY and CDR2 as SVGAGI. This CDR3 has 14 residues. The V end lost 6 bases, the J end lost 4 bases, and 16 bases lay between the germline ends. The CDR3 sequence is CASSLSLVWYEQYF. The CDR3 nucleotides read TGTGCCAGCAGCCTTTCCCTCGTCTGGTACGAGCAGTACTTC.

This chain uses TRBV28 with TRBJ1-2; no clear D gene. Looked up from germline, CDR1 is MDHEN and CDR2 is SYDVKM. V was pared by 5 bases and J by 2 bases, with 9 bases between. The CDR3 has 13 residues. CDR3 amino acids: CASSLKTNYGYTF. Here the CDR3 DNA reads TGTGCCAGCAGTCTAAAGACAAACTATGGCTACACCTTC.

J is TRBJ2-7 and V is TRBV7-3, with 8 bases identical to TRBD1. The CDR3 covers 14 residues. CDR1 and CDR2 from the germline V gene are SGHTA and FQGTGA. V was clipped by 8 bases and J by 3 bases; unmatched bases: 9. CDR3 protein: CASCRTGNIYEQYF. CDR3 nucleotide sequence: TGTGCCAGCTGTAGGACAGGGAATATCTACGAGCAGTACTTC.

The chain couples TRBV28 to TRBJ2-5, with D tentatively TRBD1 (6 bases). TRBJ2-7 explains the end of the DNA better; the J call may be wrong. Per germline, CDR1 MDHEN and CDR2 SYDVKM. This CDR3 spans 14 amino acids. The CDR3 reads CASSLGDIAYEQYF. The CDR3 nucleotides are TGTGCCAGCAGTTTAGGGGACATCGCCTACGAGCAGTACTTC.

This sequence joins TRBV18 and TRBJ2-5, with TRBD1 identical over 7 bases. Losses at the gene ends were 5 bases for V and 2 bases for J; bases not matched to a gene: 2. The germline V gene encodes CDR1 KGHSH and CDR2 LQKENI. The CDR3 consists of 13 residues. CDR3 in amino acids: CASSGTEQETQYF. CDR3 DNA sequence: TGTGCCAGCTCAGGGACAGAACAAGAGACCCAGTACTTC.

Notes on this clone: The sample contains more than one DNA sequence encoding this CDR3. The chain is built from TRBV5-6 and TRBJ2-7, with 7 bases lining up with TRBD2. The CDR3 spans 13 residues. V lost 0 bases and J lost 3; bases outside the gene matches: 0. CDR1 and CDR2 (germline): SGHDT, YYEEEE. CDR3 sequence (DNA): TGTGCCAGCAGCTTGGGGGGGGGCTACGAGCAGTACTTC. Amino acids: CASSLGGGYEQYF. The variable domain in full, with the rest retrieved from reference TRBV5-6 and TRBJ2-7, is DAGVTQSPTHLIKTRGQQVTLRCSPKSGHDTVSWYQQALGQGPQFIFQYYEEEERQRGNFPDRFSGHQFPNYSSELNVNALLLGDSALYLCASSLGGGYEQYFGPGTRLTVT.

Details on this clone: This may arise from a read error, as a much more abundant clone is one base away. V is TRBV27 and J is TRBJ2-2; D call uncertain. Per germline, CDR1 MNHEY and CDR2 SMNVEV (reference sequence). This CDR3 spans 12 amino acids. V gave up 3 bases and J gave up 6 bases, with 5 bases separating them. CDR3 bases: TGTGCCAGCAGTTTCCCCTCCGGGGAGCTGTTTTTT. This encodes CASSFPSGELFF.

In this sample, this clone is medium-sized. As DNA, the CDR3 is TGTGCCAGCAGTCTGCCAGGGGGCGAAAAACTGTTTTTT. The encoded protein is CASSLPGGEKLFF. J is TRBJ1-4 and V is TRBV27; TRBD1 aligns across 8 bases. CDR1 and CDR2 from the germline V gene are MNHEY and SMNVEV (reference sequence). V lost 5 bases, J lost 8 bases, and 4 bases stayed unmatched. The CDR3 extends over 13 amino acids.